A selection of T cell receptor beta chains follows, all from one sample in a study of blood T cells in healthy people across ages. One entry per CDR3 protein results from TCRdb running MiXCR on the 5' RACE reads. The sample gives fewer than 900,000 distinct CDR3 sequences, around 49% of which show up once; 25% to 35% is in the top ten. Sequencing was carried out using blood. These receptors originate from a woman aged 55-70 years in good health. Both conserved end residues are part of each CDR3. Fields, in order: V gene, clone size, J gene, D gene, CDR3 protein, CDR3 DNA. A D gene is named only where the DNA matches it firmly. Expanded clones are given a class, and other clones once, few, many or no size at all.

>TRBV18|.|TRBJ2-3|.
CASSRDSTDTQYF
TGTGCCAGCTCACGGGACAGCACAGATACGCAGTATTTT
>TRBV7-2|.|TRBJ1-3|.
CASSTPGARTIYF
TGTGCCAGCAGCACGCCCGGGGCAAGGACCATATATTTT
>TRBV20-1|.|TRBJ2-5|TRBD1
CSAPLLGGYNQQYF
TGCAGTGCTCCACTCCTAGGGGGCTACAATCAGCAGTACTTC
>TRBV20-1|.|TRBJ2-3|TRBD2
CSANSGTSGRDTQYF
TGCAGTGCCAACTCCGGGACTAGCGGGAGGGATACGCAGTATTTT
>TRBV9|.|TRBJ2-1|.
CASSVWGSGDEQFF
TGTGCCAGCAGCGTGTGGGGTTCGGGCGATGAGCAGTTCTTC
>TRBV30|.|TRBJ1-2|.
CAWSRAALNYGYTF
TGTGCCTGGAGTAGGGCAGCTCTCAACTATGGCTACACCTTC
>TRBV20-1|few|TRBJ2-7|TRBD1
CSADRVRYEQYF
TGCAGTGCTGACAGGGTAAGGTACGAGCAGTACTTC
>TRBV20-1|.|TRBJ1-2|TRBD1
CSASTGALGGYTF
TGTAGTGCTTCGACAGGGGCGCTGGGTGGCTACACCTTC
>TRBV18|.|TRBJ1-1|.
CASSPQRGKTEAFF
TGTGCCAGCTCACCACAAAGGGGTAAGACTGAAGCTTTCTTT
>TRBV28|few|TRBJ2-7|.
CAVLRDGPYEQYF
TGTGCCGTCCTCCGAGACGGACCCTACGAGCAGTACTTC
>TRBV12-3/TRBV12-4|.|TRBJ2-1|.
CASSLGQGLFF
TGTGCCAGCAGTTTAGGGCAGGGACTGTTCTTC
>TRBV9|.|TRBJ2-7|.
CASSGGPGAGYEQYF
TGTGCCAGCAGCGGGGGCCCGGGAGCAGGCTACGAGCAGTACTTC
>TRBV7-3|.|TRBJ2-2|.
CASSSYTTGELFF
TGTGCCAGCAGCTCTTACACGACCGGGGAGCTGTTTTTT
>TRBV2|.|TRBJ1-2|.
CASKEGGNYGYTF
TGCGCCAGCAAGGAGGGAGGTAACTATGGCTACACCTTC
>TRBV15|.|TRBJ2-7|.
CATSRVRGSSYEQYF
TGTGCCACCAGCAGAGTAAGAGGGAGCTCCTACGAGCAGTACTTC
>TRBV7-2|few|TRBJ2-7|TRBD1
CASSLTPRQGVSYEQYF
TGTGCCAGCAGCCTAACTCCCCGGCAGGGGGTGTCCTACGAGCAGTACTTC
>TRBV25-1|few|TRBJ1-1|TRBD1
CASSIMGQMNTEAFF
TGTGCCAGCAGTATAATGGGACAGATGAACACTGAAGCTTTCTTT
>TRBV10-3|once|TRBJ2-1|TRBD1
CAISGQESNEQFF
TGTGCCATCAGCGGACAGGAGAGCAATGAGCAGTTCTTC
>TRBV20-1|.|TRBJ1-5|.
CSAPGNQPQHF
TGCAGTGCACCGGGCAATCAGCCCCAGCATTTT
>TRBV15|.|TRBJ2-3|.
CATSRDDRDSDTQYF
TGTGCCACCAGCAGAGATGATCGAGATTCAGATACGCAGTATTTT
>TRBV7-2|many|TRBJ2-3|.
CASSLPLADTQYF
TGTGCCAGCAGCTTGCCGCTAGCAGATACGCAGTATTTT
>TRBV28|.|TRBJ2-6|.
CASSPRGLTSGANVLTF
TGTGCCAGCAGTCCGCGGGGTCTAACCTCTGGGGCCAACGTCCTGACTTTC
>TRBV11-2|once|TRBJ2-5|.
CASSLVSRRLATGETQYF
TGTGCCAGCAGCTTAGTTAGTCGGCGGCTAGCGACCGGGGAGACCCAGTACTTC
>TRBV7-9|.|TRBJ2-3|.
CASTQNSGGVLDTQYF
TGTGCCAGCACCCAAAATAGCGGAGGGGTTTTAGATACGCAGTATTTT
>TRBV6-2/TRBV6-3|few|TRBJ2-3|.
CASSLLQRSTDTQYF
TGTGCCAGCAGTTTACTACAGCGAAGCACAGATACGCAGTATTTT
>TRBV6-1|few|TRBJ2-7|.
CASGRDISYEQYF
TGTGCCAGCGGCCGGGACATCTCCTACGAGCAGTACTTC
>TRBV6-6|.|TRBJ2-3|.
CASSSDRDTQYF
TGTGCCAGCAGTTCAGACAGGGATACGCAGTATTTT
>TRBV7-2|.|TRBJ2-7|.
CASSLGRDNKQYF
TGTGCCAGCAGCTTGGGTAGGGACAACAAGCAGTACTTC
>TRBV12-3/TRBV12-4|few|TRBJ2-7|TRBD2
CASTPGLAGGEQYF
TGTGCCAGCACTCCGGGACTAGCGGGAGGCGAGCAGTACTTC
>TRBV3-1|.|TRBJ2-3|.
CASSQLLAGSTDTQYF
TGTGCCAGCAGCCAACTTCTCGCGGGAAGCACAGATACGCAGTATTTT
>TRBV20-1|.|TRBJ2-1|TRBD2
CSARTASGRFPFF
TGCAGTGCTAGGACGGCTAGCGGGAGGTTTCCGTTCTTC
>TRBV30|.|TRBJ2-1|.
CALERGTYNEQFF
TGTGCCTTGGAGAGGGGTACCTACAATGAGCAGTTCTTC
>TRBV20-1|few|TRBJ2-7|TRBD2
CSARVPGTSGRAEWEQYF
TGCAGTGCTAGAGTACCAGGGACTAGCGGGAGGGCCGAATGGGAGCAGTACTTC
>TRBV20-1|.|TRBJ2-1|TRBD2
CSANSGTSGRKNEQFF
TGCAGTGCGAACTCCGGGACTAGCGGGAGGAAGAATGAGCAGTTCTTC
>TRBV12-3/TRBV12-4|.|TRBJ1-2|.
CASSFRVDYYGYTF
TGTGCCAGCAGTTTCAGGGTAGACTATTATGGCTACACCTTC
>TRBV29-1|.|TRBJ2-1|TRBD1
CSGYRQGTYNEQFF
TGCAGCGGATACAGACAGGGTACCTACAATGAGCAGTTCTTC
>TRBV20-1|few|TRBJ1-2|.
CSAKEGPYGYTF
TGCAGTGCTAAGGAGGGCCCCTATGGCTACACCTTC
>TRBV9|once|TRBJ2-1|TRBD2
CASSPQGLAGINEQFF
TGTGCCAGCAGCCCTCAAGGACTAGCGGGAATCAATGAGCAGTTCTTC
>TRBV12-3/TRBV12-4|few|TRBJ1-1|TRBD1
CASSFRTGANTEAFF
TGTGCCAGCAGTTTCAGGACAGGGGCGAACACTGAAGCTTTCTTT
>TRBV6-2/TRBV6-3|few|TRBJ2-3|.
CASRADLTDTQYF
TGTGCCAGCAGGGCGGACCTCACAGATACGCAGTATTTT
>TRBV4-2|.|TRBJ2-3|TRBD2
CASSHPTSRGTDTQYF
TGTGCCAGCAGCCACCCGACTAGCAGGGGCACAGATACGCAGTATTTT
>TRBV6-5|few|TRBJ1-1|.
CASKTVNTEAFF
TGTGCCAGCAAAACAGTAAACACTGAAGCTTTCTTT
>TRBV29-1|.|TRBJ2-5|.
CSVGGLLRETQYF
TGCAGCGTTGGGGGGCTCTTGCGGGAGACCCAGTACTTC
>TRBV15|once|TRBJ1-2|TRBD1
CATSRDGTATNYGYTF
TGTGCCACCAGCAGAGATGGGACAGCAACTAACTATGGCTACACCTTC
>TRBV28|.|TRBJ2-7|TRBD2
CASSSPLSGSYEQYF
TGTGCCAGCAGTTCTCCACTTAGCGGGAGCTACGAGCAGTACTTC
>TRBV20-1|few|TRBJ1-2|TRBD1
CSARTGNGYTF
TGCAGTGCTAGGACAGGGAATGGCTACACCTTC
>TRBV2|.|TRBJ2-1|.
CASGRWGNEQFF
TGTGCCAGCGGCCGCTGGGGAAATGAGCAGTTCTTC
>TRBV24-1|few|TRBJ2-2|TRBD2
CATSDPSVAGGSGTGELFF
TGTGCCACCAGTGATCCCTCGGTGGCGGGAGGCTCGGGCACCGGGGAGCTGTTTTTT
>TRBV20-1|.|TRBJ2-7|TRBD1
CSARGTGGRVEQYF
TGCAGTGCTAGGGGGACAGGGGGCCGTGTCGAGCAGTACTTC
>TRBV4-3|few|TRBJ2-7|.
CASSQEGHAAYEQYF
TGCGCCAGCAGCCAAGAGGGACACGCCGCCTACGAGCAGTACTTC
>TRBV7-9|.|TRBJ1-1|.
CASSLEFGDTEAFF
TGTGCCAGCAGCTTAGAATTTGGGGACACTGAAGCTTTCTTT
>TRBV28|.|TRBJ2-5|TRBD1
CASSLLVWDRDQETQYF
TGTGCCAGCAGTTTATTAGTGTGGGACAGAGACCAAGAGACCCAGTACTTC
>TRBV3-1|.|TRBJ2-7|TRBD1
CASSKTGAGTEQYF
TGTGCCAGCAGCAAGACAGGGGCGGGGACCGAGCAGTACTTC